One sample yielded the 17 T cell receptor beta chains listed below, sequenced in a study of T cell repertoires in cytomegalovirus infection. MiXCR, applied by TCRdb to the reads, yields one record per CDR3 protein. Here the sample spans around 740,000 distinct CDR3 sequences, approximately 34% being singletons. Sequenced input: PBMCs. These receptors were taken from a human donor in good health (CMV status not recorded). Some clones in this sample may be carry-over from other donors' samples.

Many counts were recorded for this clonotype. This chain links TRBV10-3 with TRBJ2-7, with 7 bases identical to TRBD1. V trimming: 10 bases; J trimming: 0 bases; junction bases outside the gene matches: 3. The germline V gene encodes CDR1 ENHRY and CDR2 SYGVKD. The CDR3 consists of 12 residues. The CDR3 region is CATRDSSYEQYF. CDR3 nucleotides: TGTGCCACTCGGGACAGCTCCTACGAGCAGTACTTC.

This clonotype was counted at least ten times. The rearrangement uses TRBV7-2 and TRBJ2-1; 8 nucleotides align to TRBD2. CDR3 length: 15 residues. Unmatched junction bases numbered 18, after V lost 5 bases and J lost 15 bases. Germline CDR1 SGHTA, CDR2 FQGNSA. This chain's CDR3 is CASSPRPLGTSPPFF. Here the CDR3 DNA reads TGTGCCAGCAGCCCACGCCCTCTTGGGACTAGTCCTCCGTTCTTC.

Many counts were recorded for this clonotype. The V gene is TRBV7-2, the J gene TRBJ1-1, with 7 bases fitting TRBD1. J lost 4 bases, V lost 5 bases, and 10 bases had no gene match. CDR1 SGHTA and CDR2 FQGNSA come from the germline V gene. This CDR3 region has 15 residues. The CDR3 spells CASSPYTGVGTEAFF. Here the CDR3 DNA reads TGTGCCAGCAGCCCTTACACAGGGGTTGGCACTGAAGCTTTCTTT.

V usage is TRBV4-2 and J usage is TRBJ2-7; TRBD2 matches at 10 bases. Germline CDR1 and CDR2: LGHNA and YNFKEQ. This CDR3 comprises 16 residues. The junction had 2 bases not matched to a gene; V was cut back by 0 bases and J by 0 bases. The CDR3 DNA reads TGTGCCAGCAGCCAAGAACTAGCGGGGAGCTCCTACGAGCAGTACTTC. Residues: CASSQELAGSSYEQYF.

CDR3 bases: TGTGCCAGCAGCTTAGCTGGGCAAGCTTTCTTT. This codes for CASSLAGQAFF. This chain joins TRBV7-9 and TRBJ1-1; D is ambiguous. CDR1 is SEHNR, CDR2 FQNEAQ, per germline (reference sequence). The V end was cut by 0 bases, the J end by 9 bases, with 5 bases between. The CDR3 runs 11 residues.

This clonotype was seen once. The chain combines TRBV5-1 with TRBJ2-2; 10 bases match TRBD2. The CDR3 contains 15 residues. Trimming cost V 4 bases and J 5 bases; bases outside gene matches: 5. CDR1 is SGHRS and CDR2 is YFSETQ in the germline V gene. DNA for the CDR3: TGCGCCAGCAGCCGAGCGGGAGGGCGGACCGGGGAGCTGTTTTTT. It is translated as CASSRAGGRTGELFF. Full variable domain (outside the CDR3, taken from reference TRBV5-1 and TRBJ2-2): KAGVTQTPRYLIKTRGQQVTLSCSPISGHRSVSWYQQTPGQGLQFLFEYFSETQRNKGNFPGRFSGRQFSNSRSEMNVSTLELGDSALYLCASSRAGGRTGELFFGEGSRLTVL.

CDR3 sequence (DNA): TGTGCCAGCAGGGCCCATGGGGGGGGAAACACCATATATTTT. This gives the protein CASRAHGGGNTIYF. This sequence joins TRBV6-6 and TRBJ1-3; a possible D gene is TRBD1 (5 bases). From germline, CDR1 is MNHNY and CDR2 SVGAGI (reference sequence). Deletions cut 6 bases from V and 4 bases from J, with 13 bases between. The CDR3 consists of 14 residues.

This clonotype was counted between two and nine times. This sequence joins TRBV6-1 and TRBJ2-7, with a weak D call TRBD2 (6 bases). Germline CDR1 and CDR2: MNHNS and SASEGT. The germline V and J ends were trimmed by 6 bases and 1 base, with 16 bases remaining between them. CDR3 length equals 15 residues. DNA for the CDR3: TGTGCCAGCAGCGGGCTACTAGGGAGGTCCTACGAGCAGTACTTC. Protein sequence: CASSGLLGRSYEQYF.

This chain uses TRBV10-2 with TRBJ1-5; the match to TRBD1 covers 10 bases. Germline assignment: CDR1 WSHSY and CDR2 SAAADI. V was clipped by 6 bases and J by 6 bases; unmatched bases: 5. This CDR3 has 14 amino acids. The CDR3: CASRRQGAGQPQHF. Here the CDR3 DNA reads TGCGCCAGCAGGAGACAGGGGGCAGGTCAGCCCCAGCATTTT.

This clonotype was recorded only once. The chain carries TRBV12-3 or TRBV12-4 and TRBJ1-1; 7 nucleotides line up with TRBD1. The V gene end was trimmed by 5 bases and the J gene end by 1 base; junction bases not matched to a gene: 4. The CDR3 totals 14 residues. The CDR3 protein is CASSPTGANTEAFF. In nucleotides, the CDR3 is TGTGCCAGCAGTCCCACAGGGGCGAACACTGAAGCTTTCTTT.

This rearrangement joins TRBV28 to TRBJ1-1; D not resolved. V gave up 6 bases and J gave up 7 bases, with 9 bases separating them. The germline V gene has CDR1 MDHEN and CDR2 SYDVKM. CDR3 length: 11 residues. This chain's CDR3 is CASSRGREAFF. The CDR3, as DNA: TGTGCCAGCAGCCGCGGGCGTGAAGCTTTCTTT.

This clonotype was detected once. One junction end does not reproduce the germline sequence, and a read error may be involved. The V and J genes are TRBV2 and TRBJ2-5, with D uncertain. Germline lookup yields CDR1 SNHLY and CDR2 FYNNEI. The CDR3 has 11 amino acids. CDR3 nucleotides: TGTGCCAGCAAGACGGCGGAGACCAAGTCCTTC. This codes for CASKTAETKSF.

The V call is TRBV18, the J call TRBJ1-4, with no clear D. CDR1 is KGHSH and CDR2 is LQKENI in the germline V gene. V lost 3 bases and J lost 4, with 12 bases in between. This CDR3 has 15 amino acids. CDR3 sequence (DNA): TGTGCCAGCTCACCTTACAGTCCCGGTAATGAAAAACTGTTTTTT. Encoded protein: CASSPYSPGNEKLFF.

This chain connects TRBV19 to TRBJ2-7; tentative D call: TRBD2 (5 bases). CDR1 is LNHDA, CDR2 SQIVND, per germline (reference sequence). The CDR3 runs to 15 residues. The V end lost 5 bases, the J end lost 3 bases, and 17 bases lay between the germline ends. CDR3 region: CASSPSGSVYYEQYF. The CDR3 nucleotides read TGTGCCAGTAGTCCATCGGGGTCGGTCTACTACGAGCAGTACTTC. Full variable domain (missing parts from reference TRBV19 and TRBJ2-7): DGGITQSPKYLFRKEGQNVTLSCEQNLNHDAMYWYRQDPGQGLRLIYYSQIVNDFQKGDIAEGYSVSREKKESFPLTVTSAQKNPTAFYLCASSPSGSVYYEQYFGPGTRLTVT.

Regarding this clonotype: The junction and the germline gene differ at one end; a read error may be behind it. CDR3: CDSSPQTGFGEKLFF. CDR3 in DNA: TGTGACAGCAGCCCCCAGACAGGGTTCGGCGAAAAACTGTTTTTT. The rearrangement links TRBV7-2 to TRBJ1-4; TRBD1 matches at 7 bases. Germline CDR1 is SGHTA and CDR2 is FQGNSA. CDR3 length: 15 amino acids.

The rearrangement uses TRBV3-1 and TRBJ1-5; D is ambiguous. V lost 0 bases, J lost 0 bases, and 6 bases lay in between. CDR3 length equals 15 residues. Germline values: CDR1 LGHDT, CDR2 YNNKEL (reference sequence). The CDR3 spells CASSQESTSNQPQHF. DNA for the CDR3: TGTGCCAGCAGCCAAGAAAGTACTAGCAATCAGCCCCAGCATTTT.

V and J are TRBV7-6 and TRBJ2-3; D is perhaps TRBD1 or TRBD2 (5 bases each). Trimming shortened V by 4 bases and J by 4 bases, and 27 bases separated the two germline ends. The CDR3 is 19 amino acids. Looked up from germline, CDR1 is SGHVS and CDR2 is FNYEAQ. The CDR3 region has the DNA TGTGCCAGCAGCTCGATCAATCCCCGGGACCGGGTAGTCCCAGATACGCAGTATTTT. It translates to CASSSINPRDRVVPDTQYF.